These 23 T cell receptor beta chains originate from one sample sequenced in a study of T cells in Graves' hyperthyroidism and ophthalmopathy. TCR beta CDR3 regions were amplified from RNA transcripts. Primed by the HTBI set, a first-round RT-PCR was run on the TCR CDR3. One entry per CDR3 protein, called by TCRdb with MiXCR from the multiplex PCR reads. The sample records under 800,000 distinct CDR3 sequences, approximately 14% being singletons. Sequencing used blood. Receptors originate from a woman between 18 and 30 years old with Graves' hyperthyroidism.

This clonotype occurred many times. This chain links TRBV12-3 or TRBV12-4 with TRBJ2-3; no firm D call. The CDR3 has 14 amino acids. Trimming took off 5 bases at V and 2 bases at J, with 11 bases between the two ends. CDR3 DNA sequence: TGTGCCAGCAGTCCCTCCGAGGCCACAGATACGCAGTATTTT. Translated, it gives CASSPSEATDTQYF.

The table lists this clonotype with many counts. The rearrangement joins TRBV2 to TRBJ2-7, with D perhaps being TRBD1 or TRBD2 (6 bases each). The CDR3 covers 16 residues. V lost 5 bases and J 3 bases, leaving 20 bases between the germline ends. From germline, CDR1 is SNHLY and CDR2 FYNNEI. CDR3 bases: TGTGCCAGCAGTCCAGAGGGGGGATCTTCGGTCTACGAGCAGTACTTC. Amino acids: CASSPEGGSSVYEQYF.

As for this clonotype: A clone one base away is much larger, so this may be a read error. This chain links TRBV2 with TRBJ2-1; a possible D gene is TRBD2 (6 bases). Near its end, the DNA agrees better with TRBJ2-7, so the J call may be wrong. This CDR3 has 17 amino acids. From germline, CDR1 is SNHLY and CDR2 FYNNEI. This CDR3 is CASRGLLAKSSYNEQYF. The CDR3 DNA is TGTGCCAGCAGGGGTCTACTAGCTAAATCCTCCTACAATGAGCAGTACTTC.

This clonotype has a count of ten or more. The CDR3 sequence: CASRTGYYEQYF. As DNA, the CDR3 is TGTGCCAGCCGGACAGGGTACTACGAGCAGTACTTC. This chain connects TRBV2 to TRBJ2-7; 8 nucleotides match TRBD1. Germline-derived CDR1 and CDR2 are SNHLY and FYNNEI. Trimming took 8 bases from V and 3 from J; bases not matched to a gene: 3. This CDR3 is 12 amino acids long.

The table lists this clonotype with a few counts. This CDR3 is CSVEEPETAYYGYTF. The CDR3 DNA reads as TGCAGCGTTGAAGAACCGGAGACAGCCTACTATGGCTACACCTTC. V is TRBV29-1 and J is TRBJ1-2, with D tentatively TRBD1 (5 bases). Germline-derived CDR1 and CDR2 are SQVTM and ANQGSEA. Trimming removed 0 bases from V and 3 bases from J, with 14 bases in between. The length of the CDR3 is 15 residues.

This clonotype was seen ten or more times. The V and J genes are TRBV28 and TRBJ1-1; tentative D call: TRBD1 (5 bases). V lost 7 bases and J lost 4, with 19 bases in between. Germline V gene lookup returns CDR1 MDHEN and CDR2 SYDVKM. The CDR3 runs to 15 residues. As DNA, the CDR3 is TGTGCCAGCAAAGGGACCGAGAACCGGGGCACTGAAGCTTTCTTT. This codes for CASKGTENRGTEAFF.

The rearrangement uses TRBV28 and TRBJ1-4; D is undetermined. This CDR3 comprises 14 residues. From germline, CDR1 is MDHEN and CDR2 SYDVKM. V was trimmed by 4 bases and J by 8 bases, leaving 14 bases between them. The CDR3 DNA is TGTGCCAGCAGTTCTGCCGGCGCGGGGGAAAAACTGTTTTTT. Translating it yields CASSSAGAGEKLFF.

CDR3 nucleotides: TGTGCCAGCAGTTCCCTAGAAGGGGCACCCCTCCACTTT. Residues: CASSSLEGAPLHF. V is TRBV28 and J is TRBJ1-6; D perhaps matches TRBD1 (5 bases). The CDR3 runs to 13 residues. Between the trimmed V and J ends, which lost 4 bases and 11 bases, there was a span of 12 bases. Germline CDR1 is MDHEN and CDR2 is SYDVKM.

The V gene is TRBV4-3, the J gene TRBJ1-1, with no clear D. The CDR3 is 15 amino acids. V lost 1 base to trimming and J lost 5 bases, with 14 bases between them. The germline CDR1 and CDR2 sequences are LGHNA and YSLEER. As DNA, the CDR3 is TGCGCCAGCAGCCAAGTTGGGCGGGGAATAACTGAAGCTTTCTTT. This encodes CASSQVGRGITEAFF.

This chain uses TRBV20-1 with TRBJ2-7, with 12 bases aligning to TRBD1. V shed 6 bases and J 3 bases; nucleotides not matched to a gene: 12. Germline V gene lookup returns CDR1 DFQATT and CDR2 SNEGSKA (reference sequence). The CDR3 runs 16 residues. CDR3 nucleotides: TGCAGTGCCCACAATCCCGGGACAGGGGGCAGCTACGAGCAGTACTTC. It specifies CSAHNPGTGGSYEQYF.

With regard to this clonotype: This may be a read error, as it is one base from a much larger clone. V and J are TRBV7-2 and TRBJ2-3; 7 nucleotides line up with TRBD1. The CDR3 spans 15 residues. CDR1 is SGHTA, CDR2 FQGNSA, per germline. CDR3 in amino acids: CASSRRGRSTDTRYF. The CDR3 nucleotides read TGTGCCAGCAGTCGAAGGGGGCGAAGCACAGATACGCGGTATTTT.

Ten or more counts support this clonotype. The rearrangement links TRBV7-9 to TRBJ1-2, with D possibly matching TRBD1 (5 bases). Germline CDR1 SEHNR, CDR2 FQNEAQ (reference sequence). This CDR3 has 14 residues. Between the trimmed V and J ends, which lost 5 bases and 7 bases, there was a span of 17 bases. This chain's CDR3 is CASSPLQRGFGYTF. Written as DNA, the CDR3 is TGTGCCAGCAGCCCCCTACAGCGGGGGTTTGGCTACACCTTC. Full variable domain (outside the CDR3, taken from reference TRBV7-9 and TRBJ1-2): DTGVSQNPRHKITKRGQNVTFRCDPISEHNRLYWYRQTLGQGPEFLTYFQNEAQLEKSRLLSDRFSAERPKGSFSTLEIQRTEQGDSAMYLCASSPLQRGFGYTFGSGTRLTVV.

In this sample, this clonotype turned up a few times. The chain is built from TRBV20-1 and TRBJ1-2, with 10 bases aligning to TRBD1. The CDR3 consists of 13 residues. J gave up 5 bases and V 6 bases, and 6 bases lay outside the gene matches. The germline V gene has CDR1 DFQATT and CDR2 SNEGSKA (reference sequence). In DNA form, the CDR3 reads TGCAGTGCCATTGGACAGGGGGATTATGGCTACACCTTC. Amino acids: CSAIGQGDYGYTF.

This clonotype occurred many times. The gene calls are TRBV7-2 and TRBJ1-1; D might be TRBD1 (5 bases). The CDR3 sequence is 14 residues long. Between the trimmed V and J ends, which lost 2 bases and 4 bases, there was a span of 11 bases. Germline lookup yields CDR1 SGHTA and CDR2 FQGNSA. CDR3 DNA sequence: TGTGCCAGCAGCTTAAATCTCGGGGGCACTGAAGCTTTCTTT. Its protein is CASSLNLGGTEAFF.

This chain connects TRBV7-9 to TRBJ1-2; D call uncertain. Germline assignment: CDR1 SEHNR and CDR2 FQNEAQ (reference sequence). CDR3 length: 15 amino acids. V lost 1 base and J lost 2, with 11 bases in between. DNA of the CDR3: TGTGCCAGCAGCTTAGAGTTCAGTCGCAACTATGGCTACACCTTC. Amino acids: CASSLEFSRNYGYTF.

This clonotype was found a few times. CDR3 residues: CASTARHSPLHF. As DNA, the CDR3 is TGTGCCAGCACCGCCCGACATTCACCCCTCCACTTT. The chain is built from TRBV28 and TRBJ1-6, with D uncertain. CDR1 and CDR2 (germline): MDHEN, SYDVKM. V was cut by 7 bases and J by 8 bases, with 9 bases left in between. The CDR3 totals 12 residues. The full variable domain, in which reference TRBV28 and TRBJ1-6 provide the parts outside the CDR3, is DVKVTQSSRYLVKRTGEKVFLECVQDMDHENMFWYRQDPGLGLRLIYFSYDVKMKEKGDIPEGYSVSREKKERFSLILESASTNQTSMYLCASTARHSPLHFGNGTRLTVT.

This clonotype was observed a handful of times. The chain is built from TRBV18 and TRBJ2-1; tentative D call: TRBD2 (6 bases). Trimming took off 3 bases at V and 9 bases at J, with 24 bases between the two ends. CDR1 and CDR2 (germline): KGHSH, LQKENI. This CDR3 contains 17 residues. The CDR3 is CASSPFLGEVGPVEQFF. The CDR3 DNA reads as TGTGCCAGCTCACCCTTCCTAGGGGAGGTGGGACCCGTTGAGCAGTTCTTC.

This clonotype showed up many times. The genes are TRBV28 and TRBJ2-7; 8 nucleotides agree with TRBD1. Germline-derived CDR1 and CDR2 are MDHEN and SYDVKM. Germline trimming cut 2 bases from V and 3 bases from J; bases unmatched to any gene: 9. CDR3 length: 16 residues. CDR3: CASSLADRDRYYEQYF. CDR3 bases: TGTGCCAGCAGTTTAGCGGACCGGGACAGGTACTACGAGCAGTACTTC.

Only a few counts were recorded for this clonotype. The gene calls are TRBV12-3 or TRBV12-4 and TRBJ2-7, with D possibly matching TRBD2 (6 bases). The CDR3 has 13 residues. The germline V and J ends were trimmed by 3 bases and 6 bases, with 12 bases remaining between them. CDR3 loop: CASSFKTRGEQYF. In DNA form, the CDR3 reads TGTGCCAGCAGTTTCAAGACTAGGGGCGAGCAGTACTTC.

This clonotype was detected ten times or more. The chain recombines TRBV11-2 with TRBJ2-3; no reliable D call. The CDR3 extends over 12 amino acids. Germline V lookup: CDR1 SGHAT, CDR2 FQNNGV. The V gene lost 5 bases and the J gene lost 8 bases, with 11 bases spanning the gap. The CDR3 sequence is CASSAAWGTQYF. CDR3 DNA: TGTGCCAGCAGCGCGGCCTGGGGTACGCAGTATTTT.

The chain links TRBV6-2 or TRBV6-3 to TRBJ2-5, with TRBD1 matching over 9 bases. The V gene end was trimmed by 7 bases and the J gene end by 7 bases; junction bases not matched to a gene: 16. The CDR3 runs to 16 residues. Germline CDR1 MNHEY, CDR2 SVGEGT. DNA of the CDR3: TGTGCCAGCACCCCCCCCCGGACAGGGGTATCCGGGACCCAGTACTTC. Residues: CASTPPRTGVSGTQYF.

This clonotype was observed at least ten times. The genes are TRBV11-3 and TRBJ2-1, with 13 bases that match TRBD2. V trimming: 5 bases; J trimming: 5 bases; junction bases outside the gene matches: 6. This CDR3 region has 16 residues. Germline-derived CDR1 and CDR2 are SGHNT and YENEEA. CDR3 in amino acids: CASSPRTSGSHNEQFF. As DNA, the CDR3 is TGTGCCAGCAGCCCTAGGACTAGCGGGAGCCACAATGAGCAGTTCTTC.

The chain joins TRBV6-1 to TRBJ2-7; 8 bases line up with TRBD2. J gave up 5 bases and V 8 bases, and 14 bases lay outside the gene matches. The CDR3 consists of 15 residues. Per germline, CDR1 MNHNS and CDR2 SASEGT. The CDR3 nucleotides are TGTGCCAGCTCCCAGGGCAACGGGAGGGACAACGAGCAGTACTTC. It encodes CASSQGNGRDNEQYF.